This entry lists 20 T cell receptor beta chains sequenced from one sample in a study of OX40 agonist ivuxolimab in advanced cancers. The protocol was immunoSEQ multiplex PCR, while the TCRdb copy is restricted to in-frame clones and leaves out a portion. This sample carries tens of thousands of clones, around 84% of them seen once, and the ten largest clones take about a sixth. This material consisted of CD4+ or CD8+ T cells sorted from blood, taken in a trial of the OX40 agonist ivuxolimab. The receptors shown here come from an adult with an advanced solid tumor such as melanoma, head and neck, liver or kidney cancer.

This clone was counted once. The CDR3 reads CASSMAAGLTDTQYF. The CDR3 DNA is TGTGCCAGTAGTATGGCCGCGGGTTTAACAGATACGCAGTATTTT. This chain uses TRBV19 with TRBJ2-3, with D possibly TRBD2 on 5 matching bases. The germline gives CDR1 LNHDA, CDR2 SQIVND (reference sequence). Deletions cut 3 bases from V and 3 bases from J, with 13 bases between. The CDR3 contains 15 residues. Looking up the rest from reference TRBV19 and TRBJ2-3 gives the full variable domain: DGGITQSPKYLFRKEGQNVTLSCEQNLNHDAMYWYRQDPGQGLRLIYYSQIVNDFQKGDIAEGYSVSREKKESFPLTVTSAQKNPTAFYLCASSMAAGLTDTQYFGPGTRLTVL.

This clone was found once. V is TRBV4-3 and J is TRBJ2-1; D gene uncertain. Germline V gives CDR1 LGHNA, CDR2 YSLEER. This CDR3 is 15 amino acids long. Trimming pared 0 bases from V and 3 bases from J, leaving 9 bases between. The CDR3 protein is CASSQDSTSYNEQFF. The CDR3 nucleotides read TGCGCCAGCAGCCAAGATTCTACCAGCTACAATGAGCAGTTCTTC.

This chain uses TRBV7-9 with TRBJ1-4; D is unresolved. V lost 5 bases to trimming and J lost 7 bases, with 11 bases between them. CDR3 size: 13 residues. Germline V gives CDR1 SEHNR, CDR2 FQNEAQ (reference sequence). The DNA of the CDR3 is TGTGCCAGCAGCCAAGAAGGTGGTGAAAAACTGTTTTTT. Protein sequence: CASSQEGGEKLFF.

The J gene is TRBJ2-7, the V gene TRBV7-2; 10 nucleotides match TRBD2. This CDR3 has 15 residues. The V and J ends lost 5 bases and 7 bases, in that order; junction bases with no gene match: 11. Per the germline V gene, CDR1 is SGHTA and CDR2 is FQGNSA. The CDR3 protein is CASSQGTSDLGEQYF. The CDR3 bases are TGTGCCAGCAGCCAAGGGACTAGCGACCTGGGGGAGCAGTACTTC.

This clone has only a few counts. Other DNA sequences in this sample translate to the same CDR3. V usage is TRBV9 and J usage is TRBJ1-1; tentative D call: TRBD1 (6 bases). Germline V gives CDR1 SGDLS, CDR2 YYNGEE. V was clipped by 0 bases and J by 3 bases, with 12 bases between them. The CDR3 is 15 amino acids. CDR3 sequence: CASSVGSGADTEAFF. The CDR3 DNA is TGTGCCAGCAGCGTAGGATCGGGGGCTGACACTGAAGCTTTCTTT.

The V gene is TRBV29-1, the J gene TRBJ1-2; tentatively, D is TRBD1 (5 bases). The CDR3 totals 11 residues. Germline loops: CDR1 SQVTM, CDR2 ANQGSEA. Trimming cost V 4 bases and J 8 bases, with 11 bases left between them. Written as DNA, the CDR3 is TGCAGCGTTGGCTGGGGGGTAGGCTACACCTTC. Protein product: CSVGWGVGYTF.

This CDR3 reads CASSLSGGPPLHF. The CDR3 region has the DNA TGTGCCAGCAGCCTCTCGGGGGGGCCACCCCTCCACTTT. The chain recombines TRBV9 with TRBJ1-6; possibly TRBD1 for D (6 bases). Trimming removed 4 bases at V and 11 bases at J, with 13 bases between. Germline CDR1 and CDR2: SGDLS and YYNGEE. This CDR3 comprises 13 residues.

In this sample, this clone is medium-sized (0.01 to 0.1%). This chain connects TRBV10-1 to TRBJ2-3, with D tentatively TRBD1 (6 bases). Germline CDR1 and CDR2: WNHNN and SYGVQD (reference sequence). This CDR3 contains 13 residues. Between the trimmed V and J ends, which lost 4 bases and 6 bases, there was a span of 11 bases. The CDR3 sequence is CASSVRRGDTQYF. Written as DNA, the CDR3 is TGCGCCAGCAGTGTGAGAAGGGGGGATACGCAGTATTTT.

The J gene is TRBJ1-1, the V gene TRBV19; D is perhaps TRBD1 (6 bases). CDR3 length: 15 residues. CDR1 LNHDA and CDR2 SQIVND come from the germline V gene (reference sequence). Trimming left V 0 bases short and J 2 bases short, with 10 bases between. The DNA of the CDR3 is TGTGCCAGTAGTATAGATTGGACAGAAAACACTGAAGCTTTCTTT. It codes for CASSIDWTENTEAFF. Complete variable domain (other parts from reference TRBV19 and TRBJ1-1): DGGITQSPKYLFRKEGQNVTLSCEQNLNHDAMYWYRQDPGQGLRLIYYSQIVNDFQKGDIAEGYSVSREKKESFPLTVTSAQKNPTAFYLCASSIDWTENTEAFFGQGTRLTVV.

The chain recombines TRBV11-2 with TRBJ2-5; 9 bases map to TRBD1. The germline gives CDR1 SGHAT, CDR2 FQNNGV. The CDR3 has 15 residues. Germline trimming cut 5 bases from V and 1 base from J; bases unmatched to any gene: 5. CDR3 DNA sequence: TGTGCCAGCAGCCCCCGGACAGGGGCCCAAGAGACCCAGTACTTC. Protein: CASSPRTGAQETQYF.

This clone occurred once. The V call is TRBV6-6, the J call TRBJ2-1; 11 nucleotides match TRBD2. CDR1 and CDR2 from the germline V gene are MNHNY and SVGAGI (reference sequence). CDR3 size: 16 residues. The J segment lost 1 base and the V segment lost 6 bases, leaving 5 bases of the junction unmatched. The CDR3 bases are TGTGCCAGCAGCCTAGGACTAGCGGGTTCCTACAATGAGCAGTTCTTC. Its protein product is CASSLGLAGSYNEQFF.

The V gene is TRBV10-3, the J gene TRBJ2-3, with 9 bases that match TRBD2. The V gene's germline CDR1 is ENHRY and CDR2 SYGVKD. The CDR3 runs 13 residues. V dropped 11 bases and J dropped 1; count of bases not matched to a gene: 4. The CDR3 here is CAVAGGGTDTQYF. DNA for the CDR3: TGTGCCGTGGCGGGAGGGGGCACAGATACGCAGTATTTT.

This chain links TRBV28 with TRBJ1-2, with a weak D call TRBD1 (5 bases). With 7 bases removed from V and 5 bases from J, the gap between germline ends came to 11 bases. The CDR3 is 12 residues long. The germline CDR1 and CDR2 sequences are MDHEN and SYDVKM. CDR3 region: CASTSTGYGYTF. As DNA, the CDR3 is TGTGCCAGCACCTCAACAGGATATGGCTACACCTTC.

This sequence joins TRBV6-5 and TRBJ2-5; no definite D call. The germline CDR1 and CDR2 sequences are MNHEY and SVGAGI. The CDR3 spans 11 residues. The ends were cut back, 5 bases at V and 7 bases at J, with 8 bases in the middle. Written as DNA, the CDR3 is TGTGCCAGCAGTACCACGGGGACCCAGTACTTC. Translating gives CASSTTGTQYF.

The chain joins TRBV6-6 to TRBJ2-5; D gene ambiguous. Germline CDR1 and CDR2: MNHNY and SVGAGI (reference sequence). Trimming removed 9 bases from V and 8 bases from J, with 4 bases in between. The CDR3 is 8 residues long. CDR3 amino acids: CASDTQYF. For the CDR3, the DNA is TGTGCCAGTGACACCCAGTACTTC.

As to this clone: The junction departs from germline at one end; a sequencing error may be responsible. The chain has TRBV19 and TRBJ2-7; TRBD1 matches at 9 bases. This CDR3 is 13 amino acids long. Germline V lookup: CDR1 LNHDA, CDR2 SQIVND (reference sequence). The CDR3 coding sequence is TGTGCCAGTAGGACGCTGGACAGGGGCGTGCAGCACTTC. Its protein is CASRTLDRGVQHF.

J is TRBJ2-1 and V is TRBV28; D gene unclear. CDR1 MDHEN and CDR2 SYDVKM come from the germline V gene. This CDR3 spans 13 amino acids. Trimming cost V 10 bases and J 0 bases, with 10 bases left between them. CDR3 DNA sequence: TGTGCCACCGCCCCGTACTCCTACAATGAGCAGTTCTTC. This translates into CATAPYSYNEQFF.

The table lists this clone with a few counts. CDR3 protein: CASSPTRNTEAFF. CDR3 nucleotides: TGTGCCAGCAGCCCCACCCGAAACACTGAAGCTTTCTTT. The chain joins TRBV7-9 to TRBJ1-1; unclear D gene. The CDR3 is made up of 13 amino acids. V lost 5 bases and J lost 2, with 9 bases in between. In germline, CDR1 is SEHNR, CDR2 FQNEAQ (reference sequence).

V is TRBV29-1 and J is TRBJ1-5, with 8 bases that match TRBD1. Germline values: CDR1 SQVTM, CDR2 ANQGSEA. The CDR3 is made up of 13 amino acids. V lost 4 bases and J lost 7; bases outside the gene matches: 6. CDR3 region: CSVAGGAEQPQHF. The DNA of the CDR3 is TGCAGCGTTGCAGGGGGCGCGGAACAGCCCCAGCATTTT.

The J gene is TRBJ2-5, the V gene TRBV9, with 8 bases fitting TRBD1. Judging by the DNA end, TRBJ2-7 fits better; the J call may be wrong. Germline lookup yields CDR1 SGDLS and CDR2 YYNGEE. The CDR3 has 14 residues. The DNA of the CDR3 is TGTGCCAGCAGCGTAGGACAGGGGATGGGCGAGCAGTACTTC. The encoded protein is CASSVGQGMGEQYF.